Sequencing of this TCR beta chain was carried out in a study of CD4 T cells in relation to SARS-CoV-2 and coronaviruses. CDR1 and CDR2 (germline): KGHSH, LQKENI. CDR3 length: 14 residues. The V gene lost 3 bases and the J gene lost 7 bases, with 16 bases spanning the gap. Uncultured naive and memory CD4+ T cells supplied DNA for deep TCR-beta sequencing. Method: immunoSEQ multiplex PCR; TCRdb's copy keeps in-frame clones and lacks some. The table lists 60,000 or so clones, around 93% of them singletons. Unexposed donor CD4+ T cells date from about 2011-2018, before the COVID-19 pandemic. J is TRBJ2-7 and V is TRBV18; TRBD1 might be the D (6 bases). Sequenced material: naive CD4+ T cells from PBMCs. Subset of the sample: naive CD4+ T cells isolated by negative enrichment. This receptor was identified in a human donor in good health. CDR3 bases: TGTGCCAGCTCACCGGCAGGGGCCGGATGGGAGCAGTACTTC. Protein product: CASSPAGAGWEQYF.